The present entry profiles one TCR beta chain with its context. Antigen: not known. Each CDR3 protein gets one entry in TCRdb, which reprocessed the 5' RACE reads and gives no DNA. The table for this sample gives around 380,000 distinct CDR3 sequences. These data come from a study of monozygotic twins with inflammatory bowel disease. The study's findings and limits: Separate T cell subtypes could not be resolved from one another.

The CDR3 sequence is 15 residues long. CDR1 is MDHEN, CDR2 SYDVKM, per germline. The sequence was collected from a human donor with ulcerative colitis or Crohn's disease, or a healthy co-twin of an affected twin (not recorded which). V gene TRBV28 combines with J gene TRBJ2-1; the TRBD2 assignment by TCRdb is unverifiable without DNA. Sequencing was carried out using blood. CDR3 region: CASTSLGEGLNEQFF.